This T cell receptor beta chain was identified in a study of shared clonotypes between healthy human individuals. Broader study findings: Although depth was large, rarefaction showed that sequencing of the sorted subsets was incomplete.

It was at deep level that the assay was run. The table came from immunoSEQ multiplex PCR; TCRdb's copy has only in-frame clones and leaves some out. The profile shows roughly 330,000 clones, under 80% of them singletons. For this clone: As yet, its antigen is unknown.

V shed 8 bases and J 0 bases; nucleotides not matched to a gene: 6. This CDR3 is built from 15 residues. The germline V gene has CDR1 SNHLY and CDR2 FYNNEI. The sample was memory CD4+ T cells sorted from blood. Subset reported: CD45RA-negative fraction. The origin of this receptor is a man under 40 in good health. The chain recombines TRBV2 with TRBJ2-3; TRBD2 agrees at 9 bases. Written as DNA, the CDR3 is TGTGCCAGCCTAGCGGGATTACTTAGCACAGATACGCAGTATTTT. Translated, it gives CASLAGLLSTDTQYF.